This T cell receptor (beta chain) was sequenced for a study of early T cells in non-severe SARS-CoV-2 infection. Trimming removed 7 bases from V and 2 bases from J, with 12 bases in between. In germline, CDR1 is MNHEY, CDR2 SVGEGT. The CDR3 extends over 15 amino acids. Unique molecular identifiers were affixed to single, distinct cDNA molecules. TCRdb redid the calling of the 5' RACE reads with MiXCR, one entry per CDR3 protein. Among about 64,000 distinct CDR3 sequences listed, more than 15% were seen once. This sample comprised whole blood, obtained at baseline. The sequence was collected from an adult who was a healthcare worker with PCR-confirmed SARS-CoV-2 infection or an uninfected control (not recorded which). V gene TRBV6-2 or TRBV6-3 combines with J gene TRBJ1-6; D is possibly TRBD1 (5 bases). The CDR3 nucleotides are TGTGCCAGCAACTCGGGACCGGCCTATAATTCACCCCTCCACTTT. This sequence encodes CASNSGPAYNSPLHF.